The clone carrying this TCR beta chain was observed a handful of times. Antigen unknown. Individual cDNA molecules (in the library) carried attached unique molecular identifiers. TCRdb reanalysed the RACE reads using MiXCR and keeps one entry per CDR3 protein. Of around 110,000 distinct CDR3 sequences listed, around 10% are singletons. Sample time point: patch test 1, 2 weeks after DPC sensitization. Treatment of the sample: therapeutic diphenylcyclopropenone sensitization with weekly scalp DPC. The sample comes from a study of human T cells and chemical hapten exposure. Study-wide findings and caveats: Significantly more large CDR3 similarity clusters arose among expanded TCRs than among controls.

Trimming took 3 bases from V and 6 from J, leaving 17 bases between them. The CDR3 covers 15 residues. Germline values: CDR1 KGHSH, CDR2 LQKENI. This receptor was obtained from a woman between 45 and 60 years old with alopecia areata. Some clones in this sample may be carry-over from other donors' samples. Sequences were derived from whole blood, sampled in connection with sensitization to the hapten diphenylcyclopropenone (DPC). The chain couples TRBV18 to TRBJ1-1; D is uncertain. CDR3 region: CASSPKDGLSAEAFF. CDR3 in DNA: TGTGCCAGCTCACCGAAGGACGGACTGTCGGCTGAAGCTTTCTTT.